This record concerns one T cell receptor (beta chain) sequence. These data are taken from a study of blood T cell repertoires in COVID-19. The V gene end was trimmed by 6 bases and the J gene end by 9 bases; junction bases not matched to a gene: 11. CDR1 MNHEY and CDR2 SVGAGI come from the germline V gene. The CDR3 length is 15 residues. TCRdb's table, derived via immunoSEQ multiplex PCR, lists solely in-frame clones and lacks some. This table has fewer than 250,000 clones, about 80% appearing once. What was sequenced was peripheral blood. The receptor was derived from a woman at least 80 years old with acute or convalescent COVID-19. The chain couples TRBV6-5 to TRBJ2-1, with 10 bases matching TRBD1. This CDR3 reads CASRSAGTGAGEQFF. The CDR3 coding sequence is TGTGCCAGCAGGTCTGCCGGGACAGGGGCCGGTGAGCAGTTCTTC.